The next 25 T cell receptor beta chains were all read from a single sample in a study of cytomegalovirus exposure and HLA in healthy donors. PCR employed 60 Vbeta and 13 Jbeta primers. TCRdb's copy holds only in-frame clones and misses some; the assay was immunoSEQ multiplex PCR. This sample has 85,000 to 100,000 clones, with about 68% found just once. Specimen: PBMCs. The receptors shown here come from a human donor in good health.

This chain joins TRBV19 and TRBJ1-4; 8 bases map to TRBD1. This CDR3 contains 14 residues. The germline V gene encodes CDR1 LNHDA and CDR2 SQIVND (reference sequence). V shed 5 bases and J 8 bases; nucleotides not matched to a gene: 7. DNA of the CDR3: TGTGCCAGTAGTGCCGACAGGGGAGAGGAAAAACTGTTTTTT. Protein product: CASSADRGEEKLFF.

The chain carries TRBV9 and TRBJ2-3; D might be TRBD1 (6 bases). The germline V gene encodes CDR1 SGDLS and CDR2 YYNGEE. The CDR3 runs 14 residues. V was clipped by 0 bases and J by 4 bases, with 9 bases between them. CDR3: CASSVAGGPDTQYF. CDR3 in DNA: TGTGCCAGCAGCGTAGCTGGGGGCCCAGATACGCAGTATTTT.

V usage is TRBV9 and J usage is TRBJ2-1, with TRBD1 matching over 8 bases. Germline CDR1 reads SGDLS; CDR2 reads YYNGEE. J was trimmed by 3 bases and V by 3 bases; bases with no gene match: 5. The CDR3 runs 15 residues. CDR3 nucleotides: TGTGCCAGCAGCGGCCCGGGACAGGACTACAATGAGCAGTTCTTC. Protein product: CASSGPGQDYNEQFF.

Comments on this clone: Its ends do not fully match the called genes, so a read error is possible. The V gene is TRBV7-3, the J gene TRBJ2-3; the match to TRBD2 covers 9 bases. Germline V CDR1 and CDR2: SGHTA, FQGTGA. The CDR3 runs 15 residues. The CDR3 nucleotides read TGTGCCAGCAGCCCCGGGCGGGGGGGCACGGATACGCAGTATTTT. It encodes CASSPGRGGTDTQYF.

This clone has just one count. The chain carries TRBV4-3 and TRBJ2-7, with 8 bases lining up with TRBD1. Trimming removed 1 base from V and 3 bases from J; junction bases left unmatched: 5. CDR1 is LGHNA, CDR2 YSLEER, per germline. The CDR3 is 15 amino acids. CDR3 in DNA: TGCGCCAGCAGCCAAGCCGGACAGGGTCTCTACGAGCAGTACTTC. Its protein is CASSQAGQGLYEQYF.

This chain links TRBV11-1 with TRBJ1-2; 7 bases agree with TRBD1. Unmatched junction bases numbered 9, after V lost 2 bases and J lost 3 bases. The CDR3 has 16 residues. Germline loops: CDR1 SGHAT, CDR2 FQDESV (reference sequence). The CDR3 DNA reads TGTGCCAGCAGCTTACTCAAGGGACAGTTTCACTATGGCTACACCTTC. This codes for CASSLLKGQFHYGYTF.

The rearrangement links TRBV29-1 to TRBJ1-1; unclear D gene. Trimming stripped 5 bases from V and 1 base from J, with 8 bases between. The CDR3 covers 12 residues. The germline V gene has CDR1 SQVTM and CDR2 ANQGSEA. CDR3 in DNA: TGCAGCGTTAACCCGGGGAACACTGAAGCTTTCTTT. This translates into CSVNPGNTEAFF.

This clone was seen a few times. The chain links TRBV30 to TRBJ2-3, with a tentative D call TRBD1 (6 bases). Germline CDR1 GTSNPN, CDR2 SVGIG (reference sequence). The CDR3 has 17 residues. V lost 4 bases and J 8 bases, leaving 28 bases between the germline ends. The CDR3 is CAWTIGTLSSGPGTQYF. The CDR3 region has the DNA TGTGCCTGGACTATTGGGACACTTTCTTCTGGGCCAGGTACGCAGTATTTT.

This chain joins TRBV7-3 and TRBJ2-1, with 9 bases aligning to TRBD2. V lost 5 bases to trimming and J lost 5 bases; unmatched junction nucleotides: 19. This CDR3 comprises 19 residues. From germline, CDR1 is SGHTA and CDR2 FQGTGA. The CDR3 sequence: CASSPTLPSGVNRHNEQFF. The CDR3 DNA sequence: TGTGCCAGCAGCCCCACACTCCCTAGCGGGGTTAACCGGCACAATGAGCAGTTCTTC.

V usage is TRBV25-1 and J usage is TRBJ2-7, with TRBD1 identical over 9 bases. The CDR3 covers 14 residues. The J segment lost 3 bases and the V segment lost 5 bases, leaving 5 bases of the junction unmatched. Germline CDR1 is MGHDK and CDR2 is SYGVNS. The CDR3 bases are TGTGCCAGCAGTCCCGGGACAGGGATCTACGAGCAGTACTTC. Encoded protein: CASSPGTGIYEQYF.

The chain couples TRBV6-1 to TRBJ2-5; the match to TRBD1 covers 9 bases. The CDR3 consists of 15 residues. J gave up 2 bases and V 6 bases, and 7 bases lay outside the gene matches. Germline CDR1 MNHNS, CDR2 SASEGT. CDR3 in DNA: TGTGCCAGCAGAATGGGACAGGGCGAACAAGAGACCCAGTACTTC. Translating gives CASRMGQGEQETQYF.

The chain links TRBV4-3 to TRBJ2-5; D is ambiguous. This CDR3 has 14 amino acids. Germline V gene lookup returns CDR1 LGHNA and CDR2 YSLEER. Trimming cost V 1 base and J 3 bases, with 9 bases left between them. The CDR3 DNA is TGCGCCAGCAGCCAAGTTGGCCTAGAAGAGACCCAGTACTTC. Its translation is CASSQVGLEETQYF.

The sample holds a few counts of this clone. V is TRBV6-5 and J is TRBJ2-7; D is unclear. V dropped 10 bases and J dropped 4 bases, with 11 bases sitting between them. Per germline, CDR1 MNHEY and CDR2 SVGAGI. This CDR3 has 11 residues. The chain's CDR3 is CATKSSYEQYF. In DNA form, the CDR3 reads TGTGCCACAAAGTCGAGTTACGAGCAGTACTTC.

V is TRBV7-9 and J is TRBJ2-2, with 7 positions matching TRBD1. Germline CDR1 and CDR2: SEHNR and FQNEAQ (reference sequence). CDR3 length equals 15 residues. V lost 6 bases and J lost 4; bases outside the gene matches: 8. CDR3 coding DNA: TGTGCCAGCAGGGCGACAGGGATTTCCACCGGGGAGCTGTTTTTT. Translation gives CASRATGISTGELFF.

The chain carries TRBV4-3 and TRBJ2-1, with 10 bases aligning to TRBD2. Losses at the gene ends were 0 bases for V and 8 bases for J; bases not matched to a gene: 7. The CDR3 covers 16 residues. The germline V gene has CDR1 LGHNA and CDR2 YSLEER. The CDR3 DNA sequence: TGCGCCAGCAGCCAAGAAAAAGCGGGGGGGGTCTATGAGCAGTTCTTC. This encodes CASSQEKAGGVYEQFF.

This clone was detected only a few times. The chain employs TRBV20-1 and TRBJ1-4; D remains ambiguous. The germline gives CDR1 DFQATT, CDR2 SNEGSKA (reference sequence). V was cut by 5 bases and J by 10 bases, with 11 bases left in between. The CDR3 runs to 11 residues. DNA for the CDR3: TGCAGTGCTGGTATCGGTCGAAAACTGTTTTTT. It is translated as CSAGIGRKLFF.

V and J are TRBV29-1 and TRBJ1-2; D is perhaps TRBD1 (6 bases). This CDR3 has 16 amino acids. Trimming cost V 6 bases and J 0 bases, with 20 bases left between them. Germline V CDR1 and CDR2: SQVTM, ANQGSEA. The CDR3 coding sequence is TGCAGCGTAGCAAACAGGGTATTCGGGGCTAACTATGGCTACACCTTC. Translated, it gives CSVANRVFGANYGYTF.

This clone was seen only a few times. The chain carries TRBV9 and TRBJ2-5; 9 nucleotides align to TRBD1. The ends lost 2 bases at V and 0 bases at J; junction bases unmatched: 8. CDR1 and CDR2 (germline): SGDLS, YYNGEE. The CDR3 consists of 17 residues. CDR3 DNA sequence: TGTGCCAGCAGCGTGGGACAGGGCCGACAGTACCAAGAGACCCAGTACTTC. Translation: CASSVGQGRQYQETQYF.

This clone was found once. The chain links TRBV6-1 to TRBJ1-2, with 8 positions matching TRBD1. Germline V gives CDR1 MNHNS, CDR2 SASEGT. The CDR3 covers 14 residues. V shed 7 bases and J 7 bases; nucleotides not matched to a gene: 11. CDR3 DNA: TGTGCCAGCATAGCCAACAGGGGGTCGGCTGGCTACACCTTC. This gives the protein CASIANRGSAGYTF.

As regards this clone: The junction departs from germline at one end; a sequencing error may be responsible. The chain employs TRBV28 and TRBJ2-5; the match to TRBD2 covers 9 bases. Germline CDR1 MDHEN, CDR2 SYDVKM. The CDR3 runs to 15 residues. CDR3 protein: CASSSVASGEEAQYF. DNA for the CDR3: TGTGCCAGCAGCTCAGTGGCTAGCGGGGAAGAGGCCCAGTACTTC. Variable domain in full (rest from reference TRBV28 and TRBJ2-5): DVKVTQSSRYLVKRTGEKVFLECVQDMDHENMFWYRQDPGLGLRLIYFSYDVKMKEKGDIPEGYSVSREKKERFSLILESASTNQTSMYLCASSSVASGEEAQYFGPGTRLLVL.

The chain carries TRBV5-1 and TRBJ2-5; 12 bases line up with TRBD1. The V and J ends lost 2 bases and 3 bases, in that order; junction bases with no gene match: 2. This CDR3 has 15 residues. Looked up from germline, CDR1 is SGHRS and CDR2 is YFSETQ. CDR3 region: CASSFGTGGEETQYF. As DNA, the CDR3 is TGCGCCAGCAGCTTTGGGACAGGGGGCGAAGAGACCCAGTACTTC.

The chain uses TRBV7-3 and TRBJ2-3; 10 bases align to TRBD2. Germline lookup yields CDR1 SGHTA and CDR2 FQGTGA. This CDR3 has 15 residues. The ends lost 4 bases at V and 2 bases at J; junction bases unmatched: 3. The CDR3 sequence is CASSYLAGDTDTQYF. In DNA, the CDR3 is TGTGCCAGCAGCTACCTAGCGGGGGACACAGATACGCAGTATTTT.

The chain combines TRBV7-3 with TRBJ2-2; 13 nucleotides agree with TRBD2. The germline V gene has CDR1 SGHTA and CDR2 FQGTGA. CDR3 length: 19 amino acids. V was pared by 4 bases and J by 1 base, with 9 bases of the junction left unmatched. CDR3 sequence (DNA): TGTGCCAGCAGCTCCCCCGGACTAGCGGGGGCACGGAACACCGGGGAGCTGTTTTTT. Its translation: CASSSPGLAGARNTGELFF.

The rearrangement joins TRBV2 to TRBJ2-6, with D tentatively TRBD1 (5 bases). The germline CDR1 and CDR2 sequences are SNHLY and FYNNEI. The CDR3 extends over 18 amino acids. V shed 2 bases and J shed 0 bases, with 14 bases lying between them. DNA for the CDR3: TGTGCCAGCAGTGAATCAAGGGGTTGGGCCTCTGGGGCCAACGTCCTGACTTTC. It is translated as CASSESRGWASGANVLTF. Supplemented by reference TRBV2 and TRBJ2-6, the full variable domain reads EPEVTQTPSHQVTQMGQEVILRCVPISNHLYFYWYRQILGQKVEFLVSFYNNEISEKSEIFDDQFSVERPDGSNFTLKIRSTKLEDSAMYFCASSESRGWASGANVLTFGAGSRLTVL.

The chain combines TRBV5-1 with TRBJ2-1; D gene unclear. The V and J ends lost 2 bases and 2 bases respectively, with 11 bases between them. From germline, CDR1 is SGHRS and CDR2 YFSETQ. This CDR3 has 15 residues. The CDR3 DNA sequence: TGCGCCAGCAGCTTTTCCGACATAACCTACAATGAGCAGTTCTTC. Translating gives CASSFSDITYNEQFF.